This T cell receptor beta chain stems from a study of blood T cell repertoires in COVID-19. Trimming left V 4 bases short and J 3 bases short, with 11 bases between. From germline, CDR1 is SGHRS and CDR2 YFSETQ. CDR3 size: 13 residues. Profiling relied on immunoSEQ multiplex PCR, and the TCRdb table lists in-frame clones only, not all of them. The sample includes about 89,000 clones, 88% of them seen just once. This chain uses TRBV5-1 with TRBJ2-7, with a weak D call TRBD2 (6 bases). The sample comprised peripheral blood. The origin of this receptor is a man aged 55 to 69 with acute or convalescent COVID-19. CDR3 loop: CASSGGGLYEQYF. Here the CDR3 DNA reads TGCGCCAGCAGCGGGGGAGGCCTCTACGAGCAGTACTTC.